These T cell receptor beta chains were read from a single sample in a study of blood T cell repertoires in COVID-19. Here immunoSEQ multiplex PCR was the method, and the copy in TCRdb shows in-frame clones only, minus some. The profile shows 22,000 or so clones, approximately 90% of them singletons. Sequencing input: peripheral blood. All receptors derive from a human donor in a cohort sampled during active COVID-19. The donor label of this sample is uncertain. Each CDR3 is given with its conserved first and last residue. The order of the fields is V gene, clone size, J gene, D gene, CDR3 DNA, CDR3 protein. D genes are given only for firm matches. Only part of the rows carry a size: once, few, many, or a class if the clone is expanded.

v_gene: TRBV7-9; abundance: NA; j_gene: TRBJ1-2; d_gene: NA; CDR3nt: TGTGCCAGCAGCCCCATCCCGGCATACAGAGACTATGGCTACACCTTC; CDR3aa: CASSPIPAYRDYGYTF
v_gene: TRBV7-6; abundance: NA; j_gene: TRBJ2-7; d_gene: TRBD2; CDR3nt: TGTGCCAGCAGCTTAAACCCAGCGGGAGACTACGAGCAGTACTTC; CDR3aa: CASSLNPAGDYEQYF
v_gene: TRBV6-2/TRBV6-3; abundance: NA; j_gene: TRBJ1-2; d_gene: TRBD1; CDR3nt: TGTGCCAGCAGCCGCGGGACAGGCCGCTATGGCTACACCTTC; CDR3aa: CASSRGTGRYGYTF
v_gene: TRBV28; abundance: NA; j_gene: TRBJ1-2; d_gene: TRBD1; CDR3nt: TGTGCCAGCAGTTTCAGGAATGTAAGGAGGGGGCGCTCCACCTTC; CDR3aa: CASSFRNVRRGRSTF
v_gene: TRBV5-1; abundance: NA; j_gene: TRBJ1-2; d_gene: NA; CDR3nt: TGCGCCAGCAGCTTGGAGGGTCAGGGGTATGGCTACACCTTC; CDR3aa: CASSLEGQGYGYTF
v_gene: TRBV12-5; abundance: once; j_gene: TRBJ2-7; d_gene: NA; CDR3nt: TGTGCTAGTGGTTCCCGACTGCAGACGTACTTC; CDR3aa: CASGSRLQTYF
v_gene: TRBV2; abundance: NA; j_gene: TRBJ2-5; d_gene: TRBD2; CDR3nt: TGTGCCAGCATGGGGACTAGCGAAGAGACCCAGTACTTC; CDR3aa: CASMGTSEETQYF
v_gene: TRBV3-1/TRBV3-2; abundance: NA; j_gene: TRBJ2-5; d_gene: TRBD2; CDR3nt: TGTGCCAGCAGCCGGAGCGGGAGGGCCGGGGAGACCCAGTACTTC; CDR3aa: CASSRSGRAGETQYF
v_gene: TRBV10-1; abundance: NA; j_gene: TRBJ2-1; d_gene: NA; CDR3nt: TGCGCCAGCAGTGGTAGCGGAGAGGAGCAGTTCTTC; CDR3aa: CASSGSGEEQFF
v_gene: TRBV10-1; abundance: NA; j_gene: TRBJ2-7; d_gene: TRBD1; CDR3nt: TGCGCCAGCAGTGAGTCGGGACAGGGGAGGAACGAGCAGTACTTC; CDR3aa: CASSESGQGRNEQYF
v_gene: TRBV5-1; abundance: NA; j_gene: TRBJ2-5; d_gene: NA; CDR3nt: TGCGCCAGCAGCTTGGTCGGGACACAAGAGACCCAGTACTTC; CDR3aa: CASSLVGTQETQYF
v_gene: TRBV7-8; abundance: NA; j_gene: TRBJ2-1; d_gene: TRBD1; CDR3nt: TGTGCCAGCAGCTCGTTCGAGACAGGGGGCTCCTACAATGAGCAGTTCTTC; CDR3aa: CASSSFETGGSYNEQFF
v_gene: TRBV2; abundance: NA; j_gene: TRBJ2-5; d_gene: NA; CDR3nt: TGTGCCAGCACTGAGCAGAGAGGAGAGACCCAGTACTTC; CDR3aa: CASTEQRGETQYF
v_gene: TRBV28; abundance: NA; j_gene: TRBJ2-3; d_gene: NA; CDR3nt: TGTGCCAGCAGACGGCTAGCAGCGGATACGCAGTATTTT; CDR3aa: CASRRLAADTQYF
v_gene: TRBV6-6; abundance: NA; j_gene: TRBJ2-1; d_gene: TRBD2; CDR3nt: TGTGCCACCTTAGCGGGCAGCTCCTACAATGAGCAGTTCTTC; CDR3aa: CATLAGSSYNEQFF
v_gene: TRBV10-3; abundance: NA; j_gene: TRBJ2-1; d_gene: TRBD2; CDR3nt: TGTGCCATCAGTGAAGATCCAGCGGGAGGGGGAGGGATTTACAATGAGCAGTTCTTC; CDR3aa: CAISEDPAGGGGIYNEQFF
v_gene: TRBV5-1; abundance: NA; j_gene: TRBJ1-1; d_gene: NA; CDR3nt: TGCGCCAGCAGGACACCCCAACAGAACACTGAAGCTTTCTTT; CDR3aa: CASRTPQQNTEAFF
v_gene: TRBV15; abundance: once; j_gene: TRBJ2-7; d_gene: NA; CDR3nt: TGTGCCACCAGCGAGCACGAGCAGTACTTC; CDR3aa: CATSEHEQYF
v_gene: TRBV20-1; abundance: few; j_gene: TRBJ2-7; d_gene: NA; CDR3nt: TGCAGTGCTAGTGGACGGAGAACCTACGAGCAGTACTTC; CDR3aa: CSASGRRTYEQYF
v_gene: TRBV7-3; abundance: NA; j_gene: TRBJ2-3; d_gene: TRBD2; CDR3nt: TGTGCCAGCAGCCCGGGACTAGAGGGAGATACGCAGTATTTT; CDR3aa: CASSPGLEGDTQYF
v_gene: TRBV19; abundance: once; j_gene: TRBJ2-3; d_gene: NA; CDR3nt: TGTGCCAGTAGCCCAAAATTGGCGGGAAAGACAGATACGCAGTATTTT; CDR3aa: CASSPKLAGKTDTQYF
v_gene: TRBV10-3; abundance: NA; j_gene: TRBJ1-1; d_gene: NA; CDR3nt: TGTGCCATCAGTGACGGACAGACGAACACTGAAGCTTTCTTT; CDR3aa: CAISDGQTNTEAFF
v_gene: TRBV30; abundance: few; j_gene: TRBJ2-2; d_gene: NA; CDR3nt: TGTGCCTGGAGTCCAGGGTATAACGGGGAGCTGTTTTTT; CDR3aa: CAWSPGYNGELFF
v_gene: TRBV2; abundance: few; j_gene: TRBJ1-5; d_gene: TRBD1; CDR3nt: TGTGCCAGCAGTGGACGGACAGGGGGCGAAGTCAATCAGCCCCAGCATTTT; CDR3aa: CASSGRTGGEVNQPQHF
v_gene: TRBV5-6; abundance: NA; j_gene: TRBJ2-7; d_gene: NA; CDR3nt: TGTGCCAGCAGTGTTGTCGGGACAACAGGCGCCTACGAGCAGTACTTC; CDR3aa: CASSVVGTTGAYEQYF
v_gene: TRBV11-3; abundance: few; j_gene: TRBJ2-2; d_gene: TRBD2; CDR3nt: TGTGCCAGCAGCTCAGGACTAGCGGGTACCGGGGAGCTGTTTTTT; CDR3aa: CASSSGLAGTGELFF
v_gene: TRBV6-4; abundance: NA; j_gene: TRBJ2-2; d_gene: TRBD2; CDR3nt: TGTGCCAGCAGTCCGACTAGCGCAAGGACCGGGGAGCTGTTTTTT; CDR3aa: CASSPTSARTGELFF
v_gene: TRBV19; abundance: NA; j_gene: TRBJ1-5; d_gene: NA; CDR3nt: TGTGCCAGTAGTATAACCCCACAGGGTGGCAATCAGCCCCAGCATTTT; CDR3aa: CASSITPQGGNQPQHF
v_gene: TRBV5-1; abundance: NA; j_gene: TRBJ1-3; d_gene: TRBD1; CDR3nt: TGCGCCAGCAGCTTTACAGGGGGCGCCGGAAACACCATATATTTT; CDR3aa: CASSFTGGAGNTIYF
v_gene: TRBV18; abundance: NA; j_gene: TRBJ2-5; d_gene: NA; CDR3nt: TGTGCCAGCTCACCGCGCCCGCGAGAGACCCAGTACTTC; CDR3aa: CASSPRPRETQYF